The following is a T cell receptor beta chain sequence with its context. This clone was observed once. Its antigen remains undetermined. Base qualities are not recorded, but no much larger clone differs from it by a single base. This sample is part of a study of control samples from healthy donors and cancer patients (dated by TCRdb to the early 2020s). Library method: the immunoSEQ multiplex PCR assay. TCRdb's version of the immuneACCESS table is confined to in-frame rearrangements and falls short of the full clone set. An unresolved V gene accounts for under half of the shortfall where checked; the remainder is of unknown origin. Across this sample there are about 140,000 clones, with over 85% seen only once. Of the sample, approximately 10% falls within the top ten clones. Including cysteine and phenylalanine, the CDR3 has 13 amino acids. The retained sequence is limited to the CDR3, 39 bases, with the frame set at the first base. V gives up 5 bases and J gives up 8 bases, and the segment between their germline ends measures 15 bases. CDR1 and CDR2 (SGHNT, YENEEA) derive from the germline V gene.

Sequenced sample: blood. The sequence is built from TRBV11-3 and TRBJ1-2; 5 matching bases give a weak D call of TRBD1. This TCR derives from a man between 25 and 39 years old in good health. The nucleotide sequence reads TGTGCCAGCAGCCCCATGGGGGTCGGCGGCTACACCTTC. This sequence encodes CASSPMGVGGYTF.